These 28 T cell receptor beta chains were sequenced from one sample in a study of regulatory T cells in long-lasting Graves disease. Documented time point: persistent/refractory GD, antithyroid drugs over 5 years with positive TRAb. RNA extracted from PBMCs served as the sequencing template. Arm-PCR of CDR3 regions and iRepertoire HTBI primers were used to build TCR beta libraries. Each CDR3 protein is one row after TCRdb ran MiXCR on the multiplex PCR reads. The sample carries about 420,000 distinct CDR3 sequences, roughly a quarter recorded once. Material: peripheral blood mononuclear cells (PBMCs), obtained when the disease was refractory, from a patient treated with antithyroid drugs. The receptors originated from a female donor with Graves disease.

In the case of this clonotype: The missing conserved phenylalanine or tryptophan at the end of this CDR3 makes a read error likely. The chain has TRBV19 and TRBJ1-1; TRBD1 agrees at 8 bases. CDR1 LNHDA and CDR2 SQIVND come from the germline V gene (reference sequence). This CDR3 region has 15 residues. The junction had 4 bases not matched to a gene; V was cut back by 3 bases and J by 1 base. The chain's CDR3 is CASSIQDRENTEAFS. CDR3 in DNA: TGTGCCAGTAGTATTCAGGACAGGGAGAACACTGAAGCTTTCTCT.

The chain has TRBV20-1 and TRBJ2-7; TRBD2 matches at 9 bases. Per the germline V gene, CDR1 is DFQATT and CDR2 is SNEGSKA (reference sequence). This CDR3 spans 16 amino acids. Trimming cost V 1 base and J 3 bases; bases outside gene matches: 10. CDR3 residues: CSARVNSGRDYYEQYF. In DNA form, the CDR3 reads TGCAGTGCTAGAGTGAATAGCGGGAGAGACTACTACGAGCAGTACTTC.

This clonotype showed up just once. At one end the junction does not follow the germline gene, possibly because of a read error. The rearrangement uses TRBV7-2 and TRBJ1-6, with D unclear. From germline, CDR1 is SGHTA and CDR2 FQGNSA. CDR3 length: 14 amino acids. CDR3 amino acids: CAGSVTVVNSPLHF. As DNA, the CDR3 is TGTGCCGGCAGCGTAACAGTGGTCAATTCACCCCTCCACTTT.

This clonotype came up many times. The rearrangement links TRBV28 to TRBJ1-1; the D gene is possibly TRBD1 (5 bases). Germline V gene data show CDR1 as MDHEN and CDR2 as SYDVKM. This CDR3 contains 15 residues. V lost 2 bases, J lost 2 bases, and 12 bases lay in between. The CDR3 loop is CASSLGTTINTEAFF. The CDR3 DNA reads TGTGCCAGCAGTTTAGGGACCACAATAAACACTGAAGCTTTCTTT.

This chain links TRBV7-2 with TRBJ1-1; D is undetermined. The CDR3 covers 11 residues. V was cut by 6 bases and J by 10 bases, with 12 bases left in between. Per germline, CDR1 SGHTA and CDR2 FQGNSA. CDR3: CASSSRTRAFF. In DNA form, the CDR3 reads TGTGCCAGCAGTTCTCGGACGAGAGCTTTCTTT.

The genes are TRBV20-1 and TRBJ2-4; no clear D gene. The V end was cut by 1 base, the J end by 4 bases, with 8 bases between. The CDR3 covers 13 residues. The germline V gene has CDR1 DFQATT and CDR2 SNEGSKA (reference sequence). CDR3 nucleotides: TGCAGTGCTAGAGTTAGAACAAAAAACATTCAGTACTTC. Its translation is CSARVRTKNIQYF.

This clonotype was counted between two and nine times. CDR3 residues: CSGKTSGRRYEQYF. The CDR3, as DNA: TGCAGTGGGAAGACTAGCGGAAGGAGATACGAGCAGTACTTC. The J gene is TRBJ2-7, the V gene TRBV20-1; 9 positions agree with TRBD2. The V gene end was trimmed by 7 bases and the J gene end by 4 bases; junction bases not matched to a gene: 11. CDR3 length: 14 residues. Germline V CDR1 and CDR2: DFQATT, SNEGSKA (reference sequence).

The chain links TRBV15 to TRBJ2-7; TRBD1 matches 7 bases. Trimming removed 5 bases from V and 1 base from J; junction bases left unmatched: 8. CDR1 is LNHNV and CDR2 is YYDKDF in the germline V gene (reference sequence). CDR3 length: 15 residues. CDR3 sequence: CATSGVLTGSYEQYF. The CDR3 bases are TGTGCCACCAGCGGTGTATTGACAGGGTCCTACGAGCAGTACTTC.

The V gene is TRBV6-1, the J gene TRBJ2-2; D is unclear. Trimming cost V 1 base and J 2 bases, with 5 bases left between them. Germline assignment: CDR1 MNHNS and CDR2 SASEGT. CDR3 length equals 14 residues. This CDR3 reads CASSEVGNTGELFF. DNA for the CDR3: TGTGCCAGCAGTGAAGTGGGTAACACCGGGGAGCTGTTTTTT.

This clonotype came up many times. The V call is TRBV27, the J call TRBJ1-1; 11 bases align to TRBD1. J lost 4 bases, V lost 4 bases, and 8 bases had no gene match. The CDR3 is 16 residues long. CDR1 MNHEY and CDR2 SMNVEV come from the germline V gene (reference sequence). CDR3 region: CASSYFGTGGITEAFF. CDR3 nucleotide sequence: TGTGCCAGCAGTTACTTCGGGACAGGGGGTATCACTGAAGCTTTCTTT.

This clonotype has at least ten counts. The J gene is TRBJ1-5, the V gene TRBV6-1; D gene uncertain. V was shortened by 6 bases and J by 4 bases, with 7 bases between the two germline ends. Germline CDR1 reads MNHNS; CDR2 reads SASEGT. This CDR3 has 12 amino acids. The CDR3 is CASRAGNQPQHF. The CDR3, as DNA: TGTGCCAGCAGGGCAGGAAATCAGCCCCAGCATTTT.

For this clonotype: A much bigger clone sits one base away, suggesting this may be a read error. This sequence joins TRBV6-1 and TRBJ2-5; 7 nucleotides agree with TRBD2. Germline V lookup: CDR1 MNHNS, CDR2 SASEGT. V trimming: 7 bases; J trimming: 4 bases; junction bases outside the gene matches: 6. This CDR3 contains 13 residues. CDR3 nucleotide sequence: TGTGCCAGCAAAAAAAGCGGGGTAGAGACCCAGTACTTC. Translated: CASKKSGVETQYF.

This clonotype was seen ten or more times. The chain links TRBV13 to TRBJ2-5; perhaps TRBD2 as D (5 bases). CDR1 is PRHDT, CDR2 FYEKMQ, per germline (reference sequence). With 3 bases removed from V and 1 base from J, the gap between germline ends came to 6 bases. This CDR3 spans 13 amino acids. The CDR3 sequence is CASSFGIQETQYF. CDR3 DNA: TGTGCCAGCAGCTTCGGGATCCAAGAGACCCAGTACTTC.

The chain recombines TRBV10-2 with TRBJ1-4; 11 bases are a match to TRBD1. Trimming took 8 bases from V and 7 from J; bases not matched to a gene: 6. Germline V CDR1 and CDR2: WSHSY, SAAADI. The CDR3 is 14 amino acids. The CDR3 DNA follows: TGCGCCAGCGCGGACAGGGGGCTTGGTGAAAAACTGTTTTTT. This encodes CASADRGLGEKLFF.

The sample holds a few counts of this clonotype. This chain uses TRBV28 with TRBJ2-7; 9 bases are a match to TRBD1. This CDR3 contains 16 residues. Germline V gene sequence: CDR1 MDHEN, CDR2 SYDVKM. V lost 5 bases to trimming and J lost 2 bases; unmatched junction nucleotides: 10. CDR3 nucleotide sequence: TGTGCCAGCAGTGGGCGGACAGGGGAGGGTGCCTACGAGCAGTACTTC. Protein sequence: CASSGRTGEGAYEQYF.

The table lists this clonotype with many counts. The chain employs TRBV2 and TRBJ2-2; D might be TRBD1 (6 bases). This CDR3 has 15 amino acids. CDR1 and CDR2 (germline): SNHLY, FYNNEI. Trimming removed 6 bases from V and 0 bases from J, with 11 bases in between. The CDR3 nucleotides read TGTGCCAGCAGCATCGGACAGTCGAACACCGGGGAGCTGTTTTTT. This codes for CASSIGQSNTGELFF.

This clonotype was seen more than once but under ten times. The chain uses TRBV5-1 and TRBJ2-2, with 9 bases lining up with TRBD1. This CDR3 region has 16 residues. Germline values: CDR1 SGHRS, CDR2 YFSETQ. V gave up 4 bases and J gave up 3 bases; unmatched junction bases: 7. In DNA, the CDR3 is TGCGCCAGCAGCGCGGACAGGGGACAACACACCGGGGAGCTGTTTTTT. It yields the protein CASSADRGQHTGELFF.

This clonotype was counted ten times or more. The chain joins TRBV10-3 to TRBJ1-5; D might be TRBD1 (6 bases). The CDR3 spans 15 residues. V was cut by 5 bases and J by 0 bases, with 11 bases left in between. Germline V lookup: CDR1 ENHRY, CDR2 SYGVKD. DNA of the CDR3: TGTGCCATCAGTATGACAGGAAATAGCAATCAGCCCCAGCATTTT. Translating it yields CAISMTGNSNQPQHF.

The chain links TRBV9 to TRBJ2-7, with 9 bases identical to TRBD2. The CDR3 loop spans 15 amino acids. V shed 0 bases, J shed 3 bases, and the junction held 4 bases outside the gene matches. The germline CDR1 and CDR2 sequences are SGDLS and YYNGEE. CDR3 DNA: TGTGCCAGCAGCGTAGGAGGGACTAGCTTCTACGAGCAGTACTTC. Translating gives CASSVGGTSFYEQYF.

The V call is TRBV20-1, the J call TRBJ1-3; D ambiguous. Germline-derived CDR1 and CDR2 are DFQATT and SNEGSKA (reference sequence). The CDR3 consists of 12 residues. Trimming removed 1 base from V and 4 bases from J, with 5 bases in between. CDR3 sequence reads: CSARGQGNTIYF. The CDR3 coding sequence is TGCAGTGCTAGAGGGCAGGGAAACACCATATATTTT.

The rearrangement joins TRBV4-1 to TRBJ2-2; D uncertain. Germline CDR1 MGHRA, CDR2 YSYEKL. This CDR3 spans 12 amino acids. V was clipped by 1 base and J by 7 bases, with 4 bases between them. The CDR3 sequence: CASSQGHGELFF. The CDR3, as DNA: TGCGCCAGCAGCCAAGGTCACGGGGAGCTGTTTTTT.

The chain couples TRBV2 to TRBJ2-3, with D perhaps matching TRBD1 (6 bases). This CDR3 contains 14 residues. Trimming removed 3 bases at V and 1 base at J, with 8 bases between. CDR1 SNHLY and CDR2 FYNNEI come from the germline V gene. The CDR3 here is CASSDRGGTDTQYF. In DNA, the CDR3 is TGTGCCAGCAGTGACAGGGGCGGCACAGATACGCAGTATTTT.

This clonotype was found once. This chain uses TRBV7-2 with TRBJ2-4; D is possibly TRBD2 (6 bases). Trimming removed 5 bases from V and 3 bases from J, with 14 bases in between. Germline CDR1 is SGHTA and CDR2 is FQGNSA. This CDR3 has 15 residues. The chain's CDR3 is CASSPRGTVKNIQYF. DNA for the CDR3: TGTGCCAGCAGCCCCCGAGGGACTGTCAAAAACATTCAGTACTTC.

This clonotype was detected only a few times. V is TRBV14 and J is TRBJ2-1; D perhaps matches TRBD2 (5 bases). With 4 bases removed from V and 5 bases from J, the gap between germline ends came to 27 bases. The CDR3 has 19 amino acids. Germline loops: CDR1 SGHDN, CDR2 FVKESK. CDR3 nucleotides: TGTGCCAGCAGCCTAAGATGGGGAGAGGCTAGCCGGAGGCACAATGAGCAGTTCTTC. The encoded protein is CASSLRWGEASRRHNEQFF. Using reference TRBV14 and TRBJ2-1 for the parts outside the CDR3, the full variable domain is EAGVTQFPSHSVIEKGQTVTLRCDPISGHDNLYWYRRVMGKEIKFLLHFVKESKQDESGMPNNRFLAERTGGTYSTLKVQPAELEDSGVYFCASSLRWGEASRRHNEQFFGPGTRLTVL.

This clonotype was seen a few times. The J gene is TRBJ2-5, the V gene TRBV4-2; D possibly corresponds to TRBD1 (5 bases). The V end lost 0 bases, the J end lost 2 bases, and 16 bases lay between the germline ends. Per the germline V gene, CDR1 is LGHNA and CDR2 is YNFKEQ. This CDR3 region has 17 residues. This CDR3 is CASSQELGRQGQETQYF. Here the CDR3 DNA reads TGTGCCAGCAGCCAAGAATTAGGCCGTCAGGGTCAAGAGACCCAGTACTTC.

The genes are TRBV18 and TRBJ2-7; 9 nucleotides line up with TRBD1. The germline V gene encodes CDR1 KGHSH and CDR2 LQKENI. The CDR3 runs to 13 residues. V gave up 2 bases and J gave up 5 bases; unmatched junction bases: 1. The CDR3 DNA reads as TGTGCCAGCTCACCAGGACAGGGGCACGAGCAGTACTTC. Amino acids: CASSPGQGHEQYF.

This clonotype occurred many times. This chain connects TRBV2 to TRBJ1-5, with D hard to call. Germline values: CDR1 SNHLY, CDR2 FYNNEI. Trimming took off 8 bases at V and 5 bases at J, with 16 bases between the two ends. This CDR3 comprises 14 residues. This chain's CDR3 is CASLSGPQDQPQHF. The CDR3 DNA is TGTGCCAGCCTTTCGGGTCCCCAGGATCAGCCCCAGCATTTT.

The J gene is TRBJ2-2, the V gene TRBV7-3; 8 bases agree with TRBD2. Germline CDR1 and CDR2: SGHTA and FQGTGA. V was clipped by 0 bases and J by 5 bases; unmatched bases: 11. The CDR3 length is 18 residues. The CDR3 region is CASSLTPTLGGRTGELFF. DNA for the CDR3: TGTGCCAGCAGCTTAACGCCGACTTTGGGCGGGAGGACCGGGGAGCTGTTTTTT. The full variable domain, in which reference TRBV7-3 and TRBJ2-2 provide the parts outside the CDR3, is GAGVSQTPSNKVTEKGKYVELRCDPISGHTALYWYRQSLGQGPEFLIYFQGTGAADDSGLPNDRFFAVRPEGSVSTLKIQRTERGDSAVYLCASSLTPTLGGRTGELFFGEGSRLTVL.